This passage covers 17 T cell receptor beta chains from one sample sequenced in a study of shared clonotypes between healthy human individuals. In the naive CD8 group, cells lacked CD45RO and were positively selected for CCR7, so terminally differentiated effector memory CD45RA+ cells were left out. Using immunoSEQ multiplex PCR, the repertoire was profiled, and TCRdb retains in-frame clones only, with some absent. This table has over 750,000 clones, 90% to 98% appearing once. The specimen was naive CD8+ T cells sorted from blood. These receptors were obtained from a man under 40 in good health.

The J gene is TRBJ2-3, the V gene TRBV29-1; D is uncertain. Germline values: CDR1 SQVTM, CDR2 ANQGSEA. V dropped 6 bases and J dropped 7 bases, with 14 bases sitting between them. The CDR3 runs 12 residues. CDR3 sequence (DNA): TGCAGCGTCCTCGTATCACCGTATACGCAGTATTTT. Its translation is CSVLVSPYTQYF.

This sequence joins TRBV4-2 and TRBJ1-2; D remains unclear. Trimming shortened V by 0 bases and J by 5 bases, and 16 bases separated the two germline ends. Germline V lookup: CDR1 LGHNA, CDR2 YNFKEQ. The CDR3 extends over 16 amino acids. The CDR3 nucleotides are TGTGCCAGCAGCCAAGATTTGCGGAGAGACCAATATGGCTACACCTTC. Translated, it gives CASSQDLRRDQYGYTF.

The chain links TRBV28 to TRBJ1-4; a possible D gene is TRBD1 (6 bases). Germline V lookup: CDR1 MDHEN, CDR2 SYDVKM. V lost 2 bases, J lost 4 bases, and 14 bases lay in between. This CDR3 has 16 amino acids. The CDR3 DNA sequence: TGTGCCAGCAGTTTAGTCAGGGGCCGCCTTAATGAAAAACTGTTTTTT. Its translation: CASSLVRGRLNEKLFF.

CDR3 coding DNA: TGTGCCAGCAGTTTAACGACTAGCGGGAGCCACAATGAGCAGTTCTTC. This codes for CASSLTTSGSHNEQFF. The chain is built from TRBV27 and TRBJ2-1; 12 bases align to TRBD2. Germline loops: CDR1 MNHEY, CDR2 SMNVEV (reference sequence). V lost 2 bases, J lost 5 bases, and 4 bases stayed unmatched. The CDR3 totals 16 residues.

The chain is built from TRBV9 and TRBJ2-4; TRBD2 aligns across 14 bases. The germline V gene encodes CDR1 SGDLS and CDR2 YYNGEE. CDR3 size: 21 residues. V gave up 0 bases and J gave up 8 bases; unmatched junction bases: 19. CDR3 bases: TGTGCCAGCAGCGTAGCTACCGGGGAGTACGGACTAGCGGGAGGAGAAGACATTCAGTACTTC. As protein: CASSVATGEYGLAGGEDIQYF.

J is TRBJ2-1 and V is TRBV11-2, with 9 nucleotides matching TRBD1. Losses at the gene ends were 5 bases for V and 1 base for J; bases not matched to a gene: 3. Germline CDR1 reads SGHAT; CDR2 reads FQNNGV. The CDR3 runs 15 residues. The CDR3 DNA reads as TGTGCCAGCAGCGACGGGACAGGGTCCTACAATGAGCAGTTCTTC. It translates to CASSDGTGSYNEQFF. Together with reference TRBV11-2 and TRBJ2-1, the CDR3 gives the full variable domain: EAGVAQSPRYKIIEKRQSVAFWCNPISGHATLYWYQQILGQGPKLLIQFQNNGVVDDSQLPKDRFSAERLKGVDSTLKIQPAKLEDSAVYLCASSDGTGSYNEQFFGPGTRLTVL.

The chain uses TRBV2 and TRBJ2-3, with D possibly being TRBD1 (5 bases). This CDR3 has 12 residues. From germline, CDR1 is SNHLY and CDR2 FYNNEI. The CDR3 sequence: CGYSGRGDTQYF. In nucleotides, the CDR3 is TGTGGGTACTCCGGTAGGGGAGATACGCAGTATTTT.

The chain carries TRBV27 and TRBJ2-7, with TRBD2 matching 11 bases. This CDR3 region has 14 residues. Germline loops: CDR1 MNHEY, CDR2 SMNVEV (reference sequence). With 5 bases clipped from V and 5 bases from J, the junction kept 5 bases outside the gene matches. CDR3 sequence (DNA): TGTGCCAGCAGTCCCACTAGCGGGAGACACGAGCAGTACTTC. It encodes CASSPTSGRHEQYF.

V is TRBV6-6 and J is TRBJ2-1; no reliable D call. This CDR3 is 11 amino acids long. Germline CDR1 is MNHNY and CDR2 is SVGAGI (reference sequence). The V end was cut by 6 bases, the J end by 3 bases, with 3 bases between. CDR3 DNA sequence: TGTGCCAGCAGGAGCTACAATGAGCAGTTCTTC. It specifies CASRSYNEQFF.

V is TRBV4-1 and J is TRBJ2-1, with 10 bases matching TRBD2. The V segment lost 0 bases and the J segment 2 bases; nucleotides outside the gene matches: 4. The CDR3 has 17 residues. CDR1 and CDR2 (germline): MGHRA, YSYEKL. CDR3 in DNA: TGCGCCAGCAGCCAAGAAGTACTAGCGGGAACCTACAATGAGCAGTTCTTC. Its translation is CASSQEVLAGTYNEQFF.

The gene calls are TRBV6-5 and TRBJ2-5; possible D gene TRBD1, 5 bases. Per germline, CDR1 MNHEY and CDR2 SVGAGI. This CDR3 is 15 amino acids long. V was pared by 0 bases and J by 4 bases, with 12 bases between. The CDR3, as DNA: TGTGCCAGCAGTTACTCGGCTGGGGCAGGAGAGACCCAGTACTTC. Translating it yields CASSYSAGAGETQYF.

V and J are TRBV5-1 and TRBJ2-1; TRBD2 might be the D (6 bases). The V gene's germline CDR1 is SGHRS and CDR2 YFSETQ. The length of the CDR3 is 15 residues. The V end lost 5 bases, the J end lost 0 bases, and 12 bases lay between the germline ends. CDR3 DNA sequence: TGCGCCAGCAGGCGGGATCTAAGCTCCTACAATGAGCAGTTCTTC. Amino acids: CASRRDLSSYNEQFF.

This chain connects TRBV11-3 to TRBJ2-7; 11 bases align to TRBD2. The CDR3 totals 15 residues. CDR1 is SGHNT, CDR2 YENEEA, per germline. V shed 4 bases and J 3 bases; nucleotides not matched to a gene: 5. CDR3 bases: TGTGCCAGCAGCTCGGGACTAGCGGCAAGCTACGAGCAGTACTTC. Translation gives CASSSGLAASYEQYF.

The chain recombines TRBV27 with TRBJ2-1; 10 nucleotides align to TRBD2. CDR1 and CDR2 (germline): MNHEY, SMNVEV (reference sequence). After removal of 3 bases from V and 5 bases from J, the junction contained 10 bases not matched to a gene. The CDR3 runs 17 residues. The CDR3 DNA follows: TGTGCCAGCAGTTTGGGTCTAGCGGGAGAGGTCAACAATGAGCAGTTCTTC. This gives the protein CASSLGLAGEVNNEQFF.

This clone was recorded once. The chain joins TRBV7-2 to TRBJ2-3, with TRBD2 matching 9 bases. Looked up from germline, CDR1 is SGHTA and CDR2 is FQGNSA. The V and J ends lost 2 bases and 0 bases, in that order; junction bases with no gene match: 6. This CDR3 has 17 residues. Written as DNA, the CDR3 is TGTGCCAGCAGCTTATCGTATAGCGGGAGAAGCACAGATACGCAGTATTTT. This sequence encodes CASSLSYSGRSTDTQYF.

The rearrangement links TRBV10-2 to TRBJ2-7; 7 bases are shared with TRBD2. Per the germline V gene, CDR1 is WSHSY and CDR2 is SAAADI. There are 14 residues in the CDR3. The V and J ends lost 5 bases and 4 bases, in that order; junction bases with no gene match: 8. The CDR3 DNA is TGCGCCAGCAGTCACGGCGGGCGGGGGTACGAGCAGTACTTC. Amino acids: CASSHGGRGYEQYF.

The CDR3: CASSRIAGSYEQYF. The CDR3, as DNA: TGTGCCAGCAGCCGTATAGCGGGCTCCTACGAGCAGTACTTC. V is TRBV7-8 and J is TRBJ2-7; 7 positions match TRBD2. The germline CDR1 and CDR2 sequences are SGHVS and FQNEAQ. With V trimmed by 5 bases and J by 0 bases, 4 bases remained unmatched. The CDR3 runs to 14 residues.